The next 9 T cell receptor beta chains were all read from a single sample in a study of graft-versus-host responses after intestinal transplantation. Clones were read by immunoSEQ multiplex PCR, and TCRdb kept only the in-frame ones, dropping some. The sample lists tens of thousands of clones; more than 90% were seen once. Sample: bone marrow, taken nearly 750 days after intestinal transplantation. These receptors originate from a human patient who received an intestinal transplant, so some T cells may come from the graft donor.

There are a few counts of this clone. The rearrangement joins TRBV7-9 to TRBJ2-7, with D tentatively TRBD2 (5 bases). Deletions cut 5 bases from V and 2 bases from J, with 13 bases between. The CDR3 spans 14 residues. Per germline, CDR1 SEHNR and CDR2 FQNEAQ (reference sequence). CDR3 sequence reads: CASSLAGFPYEQYF. CDR3 nucleotide sequence: TGTGCCAGCAGCCTGGCGGGCTTCCCCTACGAGCAGTACTTC.

The CDR3 protein is CASSYGAGGTDTQYF. The CDR3, as DNA: TGTGCCAGCAGTTACGGCGCAGGGGGCACAGATACGCAGTATTTT. The J gene is TRBJ2-3, the V gene TRBV6-5, with D perhaps matching TRBD1 (6 bases). This CDR3 has 15 amino acids. Germline loops: CDR1 MNHEY, CDR2 SVGAGI. Trimming took 2 bases from V and 1 from J, leaving 10 bases between them.

The chain couples TRBV5-6 to TRBJ2-7, with 7 bases aligning to TRBD1. Germline CDR1 is SGHDT and CDR2 is YYEEEE. With 3 bases clipped from V and 4 bases from J, the junction kept 7 bases outside the gene matches. The CDR3 covers 14 residues. The CDR3 is CASSSRDSAYEQYF. CDR3 sequence (DNA): TGTGCCAGCAGCTCGAGGGACAGCGCTTACGAGCAGTACTTC.

This chain connects TRBV7-3 to TRBJ1-2; the D is unclear. The V end was cut by 1 base, the J end by 6 bases, with 9 bases between. Germline V gene lookup returns CDR1 SGHTA and CDR2 FQGTGA. This CDR3 contains 13 residues. The CDR3 sequence: CASSLIPGNGYTF. As DNA, the CDR3 is TGTGCCAGCAGCTTAATTCCCGGGAATGGCTACACCTTC. Full variable domain (rest looked up from reference TRBV7-3 and TRBJ1-2): GAGVSQTPSNKVTEKGKYVELRCDPISGHTALYWYRQSLGQGPEFLIYFQGTGAADDSGLPNDRFFAVRPEGSVSTLKIQRTERGDSAVYLCASSLIPGNGYTFGSGTRLTVV.

The chain has TRBV9 and TRBJ1-1; D not resolved. The V end lost 0 bases, the J end lost 3 bases, and 9 bases lay between the germline ends. Germline V lookup: CDR1 SGDLS, CDR2 YYNGEE. CDR3 length: 14 amino acids. This CDR3 is CASSVGSGYTEAFF. The CDR3 DNA follows: TGTGCCAGCAGCGTAGGCTCAGGTTACACTGAAGCTTTCTTT.

The chain is built from TRBV6-5 and TRBJ2-7, with D maybe TRBD1 (6 bases). Germline CDR1 and CDR2: MNHEY and SVGAGI. V dropped 8 bases and J dropped 3 bases, with 17 bases sitting between them. CDR3 size: 14 residues. CDR3 nucleotides: TGTGCCAGCGGAGTATGGGGACAAAACTACGAGCAGTACTTC. Its translation: CASGVWGQNYEQYF.

CDR3 DNA: TGTGCCAGCAGTCAAGGGTTGGGTATAACTGAAGCTTTCTTT. This codes for CASSQGLGITEAFF. This chain uses TRBV28 with TRBJ1-1, with D hard to call. The germline V gene encodes CDR1 MDHEN and CDR2 SYDVKM. This CDR3 comprises 14 residues. V lost 5 bases and J lost 5, with 15 bases in between.

This chain connects TRBV19 to TRBJ2-5; TRBD2 might be the D (7 bases). The CDR3 contains 13 residues. V was trimmed by 6 bases and J by 4 bases, leaving 12 bases between them. CDR1 is LNHDA and CDR2 is SQIVND in the germline V gene (reference sequence). CDR3 in amino acids: CASRSGGGETQYF. The CDR3 region has the DNA TGTGCCAGTAGATCGGGGGGCGGAGAGACCCAGTACTTC.

The V and J genes are TRBV27 and TRBJ2-3; TRBD2 matches at 9 bases. V gave up 8 bases and J gave up 1 base; unmatched junction bases: 4. Germline CDR1 is MNHEY and CDR2 is SMNVEV (reference sequence). The CDR3 contains 14 residues. CDR3 bases: TGTGCCAGCGGCTCTAGCGGGGGCACAGATACGCAGTATTTT. It is translated as CASGSSGGTDTQYF.